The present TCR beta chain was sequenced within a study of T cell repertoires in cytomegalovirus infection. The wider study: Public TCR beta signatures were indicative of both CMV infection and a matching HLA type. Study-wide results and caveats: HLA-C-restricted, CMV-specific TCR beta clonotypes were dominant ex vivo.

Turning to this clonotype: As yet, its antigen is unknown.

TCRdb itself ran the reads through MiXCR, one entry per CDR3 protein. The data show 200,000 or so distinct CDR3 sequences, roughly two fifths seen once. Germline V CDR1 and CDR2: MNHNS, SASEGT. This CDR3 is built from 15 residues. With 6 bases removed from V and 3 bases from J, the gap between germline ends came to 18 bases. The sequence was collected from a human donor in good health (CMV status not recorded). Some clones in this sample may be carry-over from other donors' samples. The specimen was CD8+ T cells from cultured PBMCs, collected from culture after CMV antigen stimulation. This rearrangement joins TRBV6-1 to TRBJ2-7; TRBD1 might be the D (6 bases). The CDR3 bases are TGTGCCAGCAGGCGACAGGCCGGGGAGTACTACGAGCAGTACTTC. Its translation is CASRRQAGEYYEQYF.